This T cell receptor (beta chain) was sequenced for a study of T cell responses to AZD1222 COVID-19 vaccine (dated by TCRdb to the early 2020s). Broadly, across the study: A total of more than 230 trial participants underwent TCR sequencing, of whom 200 to 220 had received two doses of AZD1222 and around 26 had received two doses of the MenACWY control vaccine. Enrollment into the trials was organized by age into subgroups of 18-55, 56-69 and 70-plus years, and those subgroups contained roughly 140, 27 and 60 TCR-sequenced participants, respectively. Broader findings and caveats from the paper: After two AZD1222 doses, both the breadth and the depth of spike-specific TCRs were significantly higher than at day 0 and than in MenACWY recipients. The vaccine-associated CD4 TCRs covered the entire spike protein, and the dominant responses fell in regions 160-218 and 743-854. Most participants were white British and females outnumbered males, and the authors suggested that clonal diversity may have been underestimated. Because no day 14 peak-response samples were available, repertoires were characterized only after the peak T cell response. Only a handful of AZD1222 recipients were SARS-CoV-2 seropositive at baseline, limiting conclusions about previously exposed vaccinees. Reportedly, almost half of the unique spike-specific TCRs recognized epitopes lying outside the regions that are mutated in the B.1.351 and B.1.1.7 variants. In the small 56-69-year group, the increase in depth fell short of significance, most likely because of low power.

The CDR3 regions of human TCRbeta chains were analyzed by immunosequencing. As for the original processing: Repertoire TCRs were matched against a reference library of SARS-CoV-2-specific TCRs generated with the MIRA antigen-specificity platform. Breadth was defined as the fraction of unique TCRs that were SARS-CoV-2-associated. Depth was defined as the fraction of total T cells that were SARS-CoV-2-associated. Using the MIRA data, each spike-specific TCR was mapped to the spike region that the TCR reacts to and placed in a CD4 or CD8 class. Log10-transformed breadth and depth values were compared by one-way ANOVA with Sidak's multiple comparisons tests. TCRdb obtained this table from immuneACCESS and retained in-frame rearrangements with V and J assigned. These tables miss some clones; where compared with another copy, unresolved V genes account for less than half of the shortfall, and the remainder is unexplained. The V and J calls and clone size come from that table; D and trimming were worked out from the DNA. This sample has around 100,000 clones in its table, and around 87% of those were observed once. The ten biggest clones cover more than 8.5% of the sample.

In the paper's terms, the time point label means: about 28 days (+/-7) after the second vaccine dose. AZD1222 recipients whose second dose came at about 4 weeks and those whose second dose came at about 12 weeks were combined into one group, since spike-specific TCR depth and breadth did not differ between the two schedules. Samples from vaccinated people were obtained from the UK trials COV001 and COV002, which included a single-blind randomized controlled phase 2/3 trial of AZD1222 (ChAdOx1 nCoV-19) in healthy adults. Trial participant PBMC samples were collected at day 0 and day 28 after the second dose for TCRbeta chain sequencing. The CDR3, from cysteine to phenylalanine, totals 16 residues. This entry keeps only the CDR3 DNA: 48 bases, framed from base 1. The germline V gene provides CDR1 MNHEY and CDR2 SVGAGI. Trimmed from V: 0 bases; trimmed from J: 2 bases; junction bases lacking a gene match: 2.

Turning to this clone: Its antigen target is currently unknown. There are no base qualities to consult, and no much larger clone falls within one base.

This sample comprised peripheral blood, obtained 28 days after the second AZD1222 dose. The receptor comes from an adult who received the AZD1222 COVID-19 vaccine. The chain couples TRBV6-5 to TRBJ2-5; TRBD2 lines up with 11 middle nucleotides. The DNA reads as follows: TGTGCCAGCAGTTACTCGACTAGCGGGGCACAAGAGACCCAGTACTTC. Its protein product is CASSYSTSGAQETQYF.